Listed here are 10 T cell receptor beta chains from one sample, sequenced in a study of T cell responses to AZD1222 COVID-19 vaccine. Method: immunoSEQ multiplex PCR; TCRdb's copy keeps in-frame clones and lacks some. Of 110,000 to 150,000 clones in the sample, nearly 95% were seen once. The sample in question was peripheral blood, obtained on day 0 of AZD1222 vaccination. The receptors were sampled from an adult in good health.

The rearrangement joins TRBV29-1 to TRBJ1-4, with TRBD1 matching over 7 bases. Germline V gene sequence: CDR1 SQVTM, CDR2 ANQGSEA. Germline trimming cut 1 base from V and 6 bases from J; bases unmatched to any gene: 5. The CDR3 length is 14 residues. CDR3 sequence (DNA): TGCAGCGTTGAAGGGTCAGGGGGGGATGAAAAACTGTTTTTT. Protein product: CSVEGSGGDEKLFF.

The chain carries TRBV29-1 and TRBJ1-2; D is unclear. V lost 5 bases and J lost 4, with 11 bases in between. The length of the CDR3 is 12 residues. From germline, CDR1 is SQVTM and CDR2 ANQGSEA. The CDR3 region has the DNA TGCAGCGTTTCAGCGGTCGGCTATGGCTACACCTTC. Protein product: CSVSAVGYGYTF. The whole variable domain, filled in from reference TRBV29-1 and TRBJ1-2, reads SAVISQKPSRDICQRGTSLTIQCQVDSQVTMMFWYRQQPGQSLTLIATANQGSEATYESGFVIDKFPISRPNLTFSTLTVSNMSPEDSSIYLCSVSAVGYGYTFGSGTRLTVV.

The J gene is TRBJ2-7, the V gene TRBV30, with no clear D. CDR3 length: 12 residues. Germline V lookup: CDR1 GTSNPN, CDR2 SVGIG (reference sequence). Trimming took 3 bases from V and 1 from J, leaving 7 bases between them. The CDR3 DNA is TGTGCCTGGAGCCCCCAATCCTACGAGCAGTACTTC. Amino acid sequence: CAWSPQSYEQYF.

The sample holds a few counts of this clone. The gene calls are TRBV5-4 and TRBJ1-1; no firm D call. The CDR3 is 14 amino acids. Per the germline V gene, CDR1 is SGHNT and CDR2 is YYREEE (reference sequence). Trimming removed 3 bases at V and 2 bases at J, with 11 bases between. CDR3 bases: TGTGCCAGCAGCTGGTCACAGCTAAACACTGAAGCTTTCTTT. Protein sequence: CASSWSQLNTEAFF.

The chain has TRBV12-5 and TRBJ2-7; no reliable D call. The CDR3 consists of 12 residues. Germline V gene lookup returns CDR1 LGHNT and CDR2 FRNRAP. The germline V and J ends were trimmed by 3 bases and 3 bases, with 6 bases remaining between them. The CDR3 region is CASGFSSYEQYF. CDR3 nucleotide sequence: TGTGCTAGTGGTTTCAGCAGCTACGAGCAGTACTTC.

The V gene is TRBV5-1, the J gene TRBJ2-2, with D possibly being TRBD1 (6 bases). V lost 1 base to trimming and J lost 5 bases, with 9 bases between them. CDR1 is SGHRS, CDR2 YFSETQ, per germline. The CDR3 is made up of 14 amino acids. The CDR3 nucleotides are TGCGCCAGCAGCTTGTACAGGGAGACCGGGGAGCTGTTTTTT. Translating it yields CASSLYRETGELFF.

The V gene is TRBV5-4, the J gene TRBJ2-1, with a tentative D call TRBD2 (6 bases). Germline assignment: CDR1 SGHNT and CDR2 YYREEE (reference sequence). V shed 0 bases and J shed 3 bases, with 10 bases lying between them. This CDR3 is built from 15 residues. The CDR3 region is CASSLGGASYNEQFF. CDR3 nucleotide sequence: TGTGCCAGCAGCTTGGGCGGGGCCAGCTACAATGAGCAGTTCTTC.

Notes on this clone: This sample includes further DNA sequences coding for the same CDR3. V gene TRBV7-3 combines with J gene TRBJ1-1; TRBD1 might be the D (6 bases). The CDR3 extends over 13 amino acids. Germline values: CDR1 SGHTA, CDR2 FQGTGA. Deletions cut 3 bases from V and 1 base from J, with 6 bases between. The CDR3 sequence is CASSLDRNTEAFF. CDR3 sequence (DNA): TGTGCCAGCAGCTTGGACAGGAACACTGAAGCTTTCTTT.

The gene calls are TRBV2 and TRBJ2-7; perhaps TRBD2 as D (6 bases). Trimming stripped 0 bases from V and 4 bases from J, with 7 bases between. Germline V lookup: CDR1 SNHLY, CDR2 FYNNEI. This CDR3 is 13 amino acids long. The CDR3 is CASSEARGYEQYF. The CDR3 DNA follows: TGTGCCAGCAGTGAAGCGCGGGGTTACGAGCAGTACTTC.

The chain carries TRBV3-1 (or the pseudogene TRBV3-2) and TRBJ1-4; 8 bases agree with TRBD1. J gave up 8 bases and V 4 bases, and 9 bases lay outside the gene matches. CDR3 length: 15 amino acids. In germline, CDR1 is LGHDT, CDR2 YNNKEL (reference sequence). The CDR3 protein is CASSRFGQGGEKLFF. CDR3 nucleotide sequence: TGTGCCAGCAGCCGATTCGGACAGGGAGGCGAAAAACTGTTTTTT.